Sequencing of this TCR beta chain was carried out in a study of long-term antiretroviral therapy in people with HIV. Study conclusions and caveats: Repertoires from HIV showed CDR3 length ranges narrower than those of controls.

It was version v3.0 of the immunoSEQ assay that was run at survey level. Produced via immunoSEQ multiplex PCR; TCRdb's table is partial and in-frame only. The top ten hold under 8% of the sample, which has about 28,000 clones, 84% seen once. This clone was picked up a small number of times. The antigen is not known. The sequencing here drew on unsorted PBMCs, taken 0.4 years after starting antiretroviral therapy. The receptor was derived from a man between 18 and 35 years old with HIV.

This chain's CDR3 is CASSSPLSTGNGYTF. DNA for the CDR3: TGTGCCAGCAGTTCTCCTCTATCAACGGGGAATGGCTACACCTTC. The V gene is TRBV6-5, the J gene TRBJ1-2; D remains ambiguous. The germline gives CDR1 MNHEY, CDR2 SVGAGI. This CDR3 is built from 15 residues. The germline V and J ends were trimmed by 4 bases and 6 bases, with 18 bases remaining between them.